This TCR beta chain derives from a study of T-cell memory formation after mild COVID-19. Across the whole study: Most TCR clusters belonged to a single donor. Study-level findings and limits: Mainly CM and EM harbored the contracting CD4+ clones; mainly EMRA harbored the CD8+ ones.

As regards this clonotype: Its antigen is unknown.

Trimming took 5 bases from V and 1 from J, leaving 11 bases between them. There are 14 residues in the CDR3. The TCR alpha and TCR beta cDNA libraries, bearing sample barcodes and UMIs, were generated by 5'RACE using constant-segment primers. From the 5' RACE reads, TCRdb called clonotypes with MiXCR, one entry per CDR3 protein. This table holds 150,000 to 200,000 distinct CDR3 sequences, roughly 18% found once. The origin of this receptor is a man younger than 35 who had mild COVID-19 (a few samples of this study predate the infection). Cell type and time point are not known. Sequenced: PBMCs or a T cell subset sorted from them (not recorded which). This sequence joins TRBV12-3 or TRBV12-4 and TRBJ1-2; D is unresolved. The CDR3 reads CASSPYWDNYGYTF. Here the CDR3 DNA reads TGTGCCAGCAGTCCGTATTGGGATAACTATGGCTACACCTTC.